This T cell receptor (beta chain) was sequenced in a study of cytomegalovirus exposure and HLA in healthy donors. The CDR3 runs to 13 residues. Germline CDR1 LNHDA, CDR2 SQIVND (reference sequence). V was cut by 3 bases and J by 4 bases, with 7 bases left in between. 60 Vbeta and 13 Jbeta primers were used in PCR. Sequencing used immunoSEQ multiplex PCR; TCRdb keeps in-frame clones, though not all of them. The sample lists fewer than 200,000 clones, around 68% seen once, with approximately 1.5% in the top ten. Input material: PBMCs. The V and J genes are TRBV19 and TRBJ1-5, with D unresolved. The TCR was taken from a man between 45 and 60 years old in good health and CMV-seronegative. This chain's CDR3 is CASSMRQNQPQHF. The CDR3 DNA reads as TGTGCCAGTAGTATGAGGCAGAATCAGCCCCAGCATTTT.